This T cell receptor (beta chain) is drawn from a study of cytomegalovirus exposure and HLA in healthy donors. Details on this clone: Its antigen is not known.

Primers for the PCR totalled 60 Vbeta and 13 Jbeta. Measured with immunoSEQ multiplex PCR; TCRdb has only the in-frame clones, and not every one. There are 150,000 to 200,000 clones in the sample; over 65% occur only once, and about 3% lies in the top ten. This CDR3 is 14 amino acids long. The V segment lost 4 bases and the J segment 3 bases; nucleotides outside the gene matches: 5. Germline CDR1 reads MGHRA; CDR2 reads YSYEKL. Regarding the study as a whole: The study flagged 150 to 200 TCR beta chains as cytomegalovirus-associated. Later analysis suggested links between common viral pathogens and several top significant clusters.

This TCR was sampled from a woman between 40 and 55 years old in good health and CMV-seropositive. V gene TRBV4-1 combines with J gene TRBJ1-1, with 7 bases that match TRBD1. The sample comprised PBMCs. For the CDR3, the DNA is TGCGCCAGCAGCCCGCGACAGGGACACACTGAAGCTTTCTTT. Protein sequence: CASSPRQGHTEAFF.